This T cell receptor beta chain was recovered during a study of blood T cell repertoires in COVID-19. Overall study context: Sources were T cells, B-cell-depleted T cells, or PBMCs; the material itself was cDNA or gDNA.

Sequenced by immunoSEQ multiplex PCR; TCRdb stores in-frame clones only, minus some. The table lists approximately 70,000 clones, 86% of them singletons, with about an eighth in the top ten. The clonotype was recovered from a woman in her fifties or sixties with acute or convalescent COVID-19. The sequencing input was peripheral blood.

Here the CDR3 DNA reads TGTGCCAGCAGCGCAGGACAGTCCCGTGAAAAACTGTTTTTT. Its protein is CASSAGQSREKLFF. This chain uses TRBV5-4 with TRBJ1-4; the D gene is possibly TRBD1 (6 bases). Germline CDR1 SGHNT, CDR2 YYREEE (reference sequence). The V and J ends lost 4 bases and 7 bases respectively, with 14 bases between them. CDR3 length: 14 residues.